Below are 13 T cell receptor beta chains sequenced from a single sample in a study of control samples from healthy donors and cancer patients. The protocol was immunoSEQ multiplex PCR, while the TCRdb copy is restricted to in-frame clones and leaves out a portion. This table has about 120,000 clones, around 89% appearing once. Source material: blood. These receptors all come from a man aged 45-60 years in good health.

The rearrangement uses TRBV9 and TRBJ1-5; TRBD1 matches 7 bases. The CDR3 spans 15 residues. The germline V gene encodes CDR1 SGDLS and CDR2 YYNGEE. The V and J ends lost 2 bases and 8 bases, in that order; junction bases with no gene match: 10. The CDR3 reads CASSVRDSFGEPQHF. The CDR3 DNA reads TGTGCCAGCAGCGTCCGGGACAGTTTCGGGGAGCCCCAGCATTTT.

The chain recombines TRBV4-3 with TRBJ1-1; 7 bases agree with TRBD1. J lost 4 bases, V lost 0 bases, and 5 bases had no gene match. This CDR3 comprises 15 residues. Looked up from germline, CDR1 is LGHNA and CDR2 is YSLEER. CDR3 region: CASSQDVQGPTEAFF. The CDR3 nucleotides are TGCGCCAGCAGCCAAGATGTACAGGGGCCCACTGAAGCTTTCTTT.

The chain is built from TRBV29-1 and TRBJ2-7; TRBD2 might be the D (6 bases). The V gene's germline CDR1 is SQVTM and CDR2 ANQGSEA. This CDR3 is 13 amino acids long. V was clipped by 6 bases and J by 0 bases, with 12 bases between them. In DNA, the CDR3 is TGCAGCGTGGCCGGGAGCCCCTCCTACGAGCAGTACTTC. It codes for CSVAGSPSYEQYF.

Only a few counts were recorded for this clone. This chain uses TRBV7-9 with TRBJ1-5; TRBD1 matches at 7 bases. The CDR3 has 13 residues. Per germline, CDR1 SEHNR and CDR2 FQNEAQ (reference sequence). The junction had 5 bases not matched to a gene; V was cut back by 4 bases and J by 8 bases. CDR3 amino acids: CASSYRGGEPQHF. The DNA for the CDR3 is TGTGCCAGCAGCTACAGGGGTGGTGAGCCCCAGCATTTT.

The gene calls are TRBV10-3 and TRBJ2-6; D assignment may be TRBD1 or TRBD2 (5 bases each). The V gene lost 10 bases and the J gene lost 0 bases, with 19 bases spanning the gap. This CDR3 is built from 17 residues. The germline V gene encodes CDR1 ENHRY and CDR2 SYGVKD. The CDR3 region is CATGPRDAYSGANVLTF. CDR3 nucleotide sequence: TGTGCCACTGGGCCTCGGGACGCTTACTCTGGGGCCAACGTCCTGACTTTC.

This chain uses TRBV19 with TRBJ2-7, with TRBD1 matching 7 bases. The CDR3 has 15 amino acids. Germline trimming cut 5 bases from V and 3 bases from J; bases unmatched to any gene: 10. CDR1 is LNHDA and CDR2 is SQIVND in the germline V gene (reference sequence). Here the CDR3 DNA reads TGTGCCAGTAGTGTAATCAGGGACAGCCACTACGAGCAGTACTTC. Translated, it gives CASSVIRDSHYEQYF. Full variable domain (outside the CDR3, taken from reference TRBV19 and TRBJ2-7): DGGITQSPKYLFRKEGQNVTLSCEQNLNHDAMYWYRQDPGQGLRLIYYSQIVNDFQKGDIAEGYSVSREKKESFPLTVTSAQKNPTAFYLCASSVIRDSHYEQYFGPGTRLTVT.

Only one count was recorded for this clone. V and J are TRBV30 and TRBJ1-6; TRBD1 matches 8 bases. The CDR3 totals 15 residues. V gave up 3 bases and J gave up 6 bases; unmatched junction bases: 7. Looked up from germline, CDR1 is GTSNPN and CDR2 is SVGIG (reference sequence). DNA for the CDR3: TGTGCCTGGAGGTTACAGGACAGGGTTAATTCACCCCTCCACTTT. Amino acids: CAWRLQDRVNSPLHF.

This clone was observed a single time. The CDR3 protein is CASSLVRGSTDTQYF. The CDR3, as DNA: TGTGCCAGCAGCTTAGTGCGGGGGAGCACAGATACGCAGTATTTT. This chain links TRBV7-2 with TRBJ2-3, with 7 bases matching TRBD2. V dropped 1 base and J dropped 0; count of bases not matched to a gene: 1. Germline V CDR1 and CDR2: SGHTA, FQGNSA. This CDR3 has 15 residues.

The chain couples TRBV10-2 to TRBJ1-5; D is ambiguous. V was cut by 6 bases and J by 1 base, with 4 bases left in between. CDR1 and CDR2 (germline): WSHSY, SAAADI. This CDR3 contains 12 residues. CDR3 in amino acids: CASRGSNQPQHF. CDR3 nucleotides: TGCGCCAGCAGGGGGAGCAATCAGCCCCAGCATTTT.

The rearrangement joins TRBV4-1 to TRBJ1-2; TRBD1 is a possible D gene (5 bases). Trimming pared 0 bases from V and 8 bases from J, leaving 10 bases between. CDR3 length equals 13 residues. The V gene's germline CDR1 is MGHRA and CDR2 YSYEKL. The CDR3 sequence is CASSQEGRVGYTF. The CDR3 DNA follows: TGCGCCAGCAGCCAAGAGGGCAGGGTCGGCTACACCTTC.

The CDR3 sequence is CASSRDRGRDGYTF. The CDR3 coding sequence is TGTGCCAGCAGCCGGGACAGGGGGCGGGATGGCTACACCTTC. This chain uses TRBV6-5 with TRBJ1-2, with TRBD1 matching over 12 bases. CDR1 MNHEY and CDR2 SVGAGI come from the germline V gene. The CDR3 totals 14 residues. V shed 6 bases and J 6 bases; nucleotides not matched to a gene: 5.

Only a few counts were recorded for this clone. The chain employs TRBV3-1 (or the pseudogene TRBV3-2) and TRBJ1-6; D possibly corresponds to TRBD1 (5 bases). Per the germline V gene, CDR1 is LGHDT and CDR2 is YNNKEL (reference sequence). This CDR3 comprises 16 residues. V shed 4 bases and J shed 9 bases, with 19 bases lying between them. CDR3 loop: CASSPDAGQGSSPLHF. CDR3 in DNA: TGTGCCAGCAGCCCAGACGCAGGGCAGGGATCTTCACCCCTCCACTTT.

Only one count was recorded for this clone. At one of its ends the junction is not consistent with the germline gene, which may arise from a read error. The CDR3 sequence: CASSPSNSEAFF. CDR3 DNA sequence: TGTGCCAGCTCACCGTCGAACTCTGAAGCTTTCTTT. V and J are TRBV18 and TRBJ1-1, with D unclear. Per germline, CDR1 KGHSH and CDR2 LQKENI. The CDR3 is 12 residues long.